This T cell receptor (beta chain) came from a study of blood T cell repertoires in COVID-19. Study-level background: COVID-19 samples from acute and convalescent phases originated in the United States, Italy and Spain.

This clone showed up just once. This table comes from immunoSEQ multiplex PCR, and its TCRdb copy is limited to in-frame clones, with some not included. This sample yields 100,000 to 150,000 clones, of which about 88% are seen a single time; around 4.6% belongs to the top ten. V trimming: 4 bases; J trimming: 3 bases; junction bases outside the gene matches: 13. The CDR3 loop spans 17 amino acids. Per the germline V gene, CDR1 is MNHEY and CDR2 is SVGEGT. Input material: peripheral blood. This sequence joins TRBV6-2 or TRBV6-3 and TRBJ2-3, with TRBD2 matching over 7 bases. The clonotype originates from a man aged 55 to 70 with COVID-19, enrolled during active disease. CDR3 protein: CASSSFHVSGETDTQYF. The CDR3 DNA sequence: TGTGCCAGCAGTTCATTTCACGTCAGCGGGGAAACAGATACGCAGTATTTT.